Listed below are T cell receptor beta chains from one sample, sequenced in a study of cytomegalovirus exposure and HLA in healthy donors. The table came from immunoSEQ multiplex PCR; TCRdb's copy has only in-frame clones and leaves some out. The table has 150,000 to 200,000 clones, around 74% seen once. The sequenced sample consisted of PBMCs. The receptors originated from a female donor in good health and CMV-seronegative. Both conserved end residues are part of each CDR3. The D gene is left open where the match is weak. The listing skips clone size in some rows; elsewhere it reads once, few, many or a size class.

>TRBJ2-3|NA|TRBV7-2|NA
TGTGCCAGCAGCTTTTCCCGGGATACGCAGTATTTT
CASSFSRDTQYF
>TRBJ2-4|NA|TRBV11-2|TRBD2
TGTGCCAGCAGCCCCCGGACTAGCGGGGGCGGGGCCAAAAACATTCAGTACTTC
CASSPRTSGGGAKNIQYF
>TRBJ1-6|NA|TRBV6-5|NA
TGTGCCAGCAGTCTGCGGGGCCCGCGGCCACCCCTCCACTTT
CASSLRGPRPPLHF
>TRBJ1-1|NA|TRBV27|TRBD1
TGTGCCAGCAGTTTGACAGGGGGACACACTGAAGCTTTCTTT
CASSLTGGHTEAFF
>TRBJ1-2|NA|TRBV4-2|TRBD1
TGTGCCAGCAGCCAAACCTCGGACAGGGGGAATAGAGGTGGCTACACCTTC
CASSQTSDRGNRGGYTF
>TRBJ1-3|NA|TRBV9|NA
TGTGCCAGCAGCGTCAGTAACTCTGGAAACACCATATATTTT
CASSVSNSGNTIYF
>TRBJ1-3|NA|TRBV9|NA
TGTGCCAGCAGCGTAGGAGGGAACCCTGGAAACACCATATATTTT
CASSVGGNPGNTIYF
>TRBJ2-1|NA|TRBV5-1|NA
TGCGCCAGCAGCTTGGCCATTTACAATGAGCAGTTCTTC
CASSLAIYNEQFF
>TRBJ1-1|NA|TRBV21-1|NA
TGTGCCAGCAGCAAAGTGGAGACAGGGTTGAACACTGAAGCTTTCTTT
CASSKVETGLNTEAFF
>TRBJ2-1|few|TRBV5-1|TRBD2
TGCGCCAGCAGCTTGGGAGCGGGGGGGCCCAGCGAGCAGTTCTTC
CASSLGAGGPSEQFF
>TRBJ2-1|NA|TRBV7-9|TRBD2
TGTGCCAGCAGCAACCGGACTAGCGGAACACTCAATGAGCAGTTCTTC
CASSNRTSGTLNEQFF
>TRBJ2-7|NA|TRBV5-4|TRBD1
TGTGCCAGCAGCTCCCAGGGACAGGGGGCAGAGGAGCAGTACTTC
CASSSQGQGAEEQYF
>TRBJ2-1|NA|TRBV7-2|NA
TGTGCCGTGGGTGGGCCGCCACGGCACAATGAGCAGTTCTTC
CAVGGPPRHNEQFF
>TRBJ2-1|NA|TRBV18|NA
TGTGCCAGCTCACCTATAACAGGGACTGAGCAGTTCTTC
CASSPITGTEQFF
>TRBJ1-1|NA|TRBV10-3|NA
TGTGCCATCAGCGGTGGGGCCGAGTTAGCTTTCTTT
CAISGGAELAFF
>TRBJ2-7|NA|TRBV5-1|NA
TGCGCCAGCAGGGCAGTTAACTACGAGCAGTACTTC
CASRAVNYEQYF
>TRBJ2-5|NA|TRBV19|TRBD2
TGTGCCAGCAAGACTTCCGGGGGGGCCGGGGAGACCCAGTACTTC
CASKTSGGAGETQYF
>TRBJ1-1|few|TRBV9|TRBD1
TGTGCCAGCAGCGTAGATCGCAGGGGGCCTCAAGCTTTCTTT
CASSVDRRGPQAFF
>TRBJ1-6|NA|TRBV19|TRBD1
TGTGCCAGTAGTCTGACAGGGGATAATTCACCCCTCCACTTT
CASSLTGDNSPLHF
>TRBJ1-1|NA|TRBV19|NA
TGTGCCAGTAGTCTAGGGCAGACATTCGTAAACACTGAAGCTTTCTTT
CASSLGQTFVNTEAFF